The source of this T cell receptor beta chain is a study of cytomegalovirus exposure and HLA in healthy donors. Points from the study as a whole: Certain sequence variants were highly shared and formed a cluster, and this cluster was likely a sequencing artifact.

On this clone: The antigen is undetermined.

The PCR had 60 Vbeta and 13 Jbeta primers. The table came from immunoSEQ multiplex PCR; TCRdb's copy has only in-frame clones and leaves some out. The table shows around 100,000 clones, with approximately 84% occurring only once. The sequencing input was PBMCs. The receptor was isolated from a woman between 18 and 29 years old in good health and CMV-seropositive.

The DNA of the CDR3 is TGTGCCAGTAGTATTAGCGACAGGAACTATCAGCCCCAGCATTTT. Protein product: CASSISDRNYQPQHF. The J gene is TRBJ1-5, the V gene TRBV19, with D possibly matching TRBD1 (6 bases). There are 15 residues in the CDR3. The V gene's germline CDR1 is LNHDA and CDR2 SQIVND (reference sequence). V dropped 3 bases and J dropped 5 bases, with 14 bases sitting between them.